The rows below give T cell receptor beta chains drawn from one sample of a study of blood T cells in healthy people across ages. TCRdb used MiXCR to reprocess the 5' RACE reads, holding one entry per CDR3 protein. Among about 1.5 million distinct CDR3 sequences listed, 40% to 45% were seen once. The sample comprised blood. The receptors were sampled from a woman between 18 and 30 years old in good health. CDR3s include the opening cysteine and the closing phenylalanine or tryptophan. The order of the fields is J gene, V gene, CDR3 protein.

>TRBJ1-2|TRBV18
CASSPGDNYGYTF
>TRBJ1-2|TRBV7-2
CASSLEANGYGYTF
>TRBJ1-1|TRBV12-3/TRBV12-4
CASSFPQTGPGTEAFF
>TRBJ2-7|TRBV4-1
CASSHVSGGQGREQYF
>TRBJ1-5|TRBV4-1
CASNNLGEGNQPQHF
>TRBJ1-5|TRBV28
CASRWTGGQPQHF
>TRBJ2-1|TRBV28
CASSVGGGRVYNEQFF
>TRBJ2-7|TRBV20-1
CSARGTGGSTGYEQYF
>TRBJ2-5|TRBV11-2
CASSPQGLERETQYF
>TRBJ2-1|TRBV20-1
CSASGGRQVNEQFF
>TRBJ1-2|TRBV12-3/TRBV12-4
CASSFSRHGYTF
>TRBJ1-6|TRBV20-1
CSARDKMAGRGLVSDSPLHF
>TRBJ2-7|TRBV7-2
CASSHRDGYYEQYF
>TRBJ2-3|TRBV9
CASSVLSGTPDTQYF
>TRBJ2-5|TRBV9
CASSFTGQGRETQYF
>.|TRBV6-1
CASSPSLGAGGQSETQYF
>TRBJ2-5|TRBV29-1
CSVMWTATQETQYF
>TRBJ2-5|TRBV20-1
CSARDDKDQETQYF
>TRBJ1-5|TRBV6-2/TRBV6-3
CASSYSGFGQPQHF
>TRBJ2-7|TRBV20-1
CSARPKQGSREQYF
>TRBJ2-1|TRBV5-1
CASSWTPSRAVSYNEQFF
>TRBJ1-2|TRBV4-1
CASSHIVRTGSKGDYGYTF
>TRBJ2-5|TRBV7-2
CASSLGYGNEQYF
>TRBJ2-5|TRBV5-6
CASSLLLAGGPFRETQYF
>TRBJ1-4|TRBV29-1
CSVALGDREKLFF
>TRBJ2-1|TRBV7-8
CASSEPGGASSYNEQFF
>TRBJ2-1|TRBV2
CASQARGSSYNEQFF
>TRBJ2-1|TRBV7-2
CASTTSSGALNEQFF
>TRBJ2-1|TRBV20-1
CSASKAGGFISYNEQFF
>TRBJ2-2|TRBV4-3
CASSQGTGHGTLSNTGELFF
>TRBJ2-7|TRBV6-1
CASTDRVWNEQYF
>TRBJ2-1|TRBV20-1
CSARLMSGRDYNEQFF
>TRBJ2-7|TRBV5-4
CASSPGTGLEQYF
>TRBJ2-3|TRBV6-6
CASSYLNMITDTQYF
>TRBJ2-7|TRBV5-1
CASSSGTSGKTYEQYF
>TRBJ2-5|TRBV20-1
CSARDVSGQGRRETQYF
>TRBJ1-5|TRBV12-3/TRBV12-4
CASREAGQPQHF
>TRBJ2-7|TRBV21-1
CASSRTRVYEQYF
>TRBJ2-5|TRBV6-2/TRBV6-3
CASTEAGTQETQYF
>TRBJ2-3|TRBV4-3
CASSYDRSTGTDTQYF